A single sample is the source of the 13 T cell receptor beta chains below, sequenced in a study of long-term antiretroviral therapy in people with HIV. Version v3.0 of the immunoSEQ assay was performed at survey level. TCRdb keeps only in-frame clones here, not all; method: immunoSEQ multiplex PCR. The sample lists about 24,000 clones; 80% to 85% were seen once. The sequenced sample was unsorted PBMCs, obtained 0.4 years after starting antiretroviral therapy. Source of these receptors: a man aged 50 to 59 with HIV.

The genes are TRBV27 and TRBJ1-2, with 7 nucleotides matching TRBD1. Germline lookup yields CDR1 MNHEY and CDR2 SMNVEV (reference sequence). CDR3 length: 13 amino acids. Trimming at V came to 6 bases and at J to 6 bases, leaving 7 bases not matched to a gene. The CDR3 here is CASSLGGGNGYTF. The CDR3 DNA is TGTGCCAGCAGCCTGGGAGGGGGCAATGGCTACACCTTC.

The chain employs TRBV19 and TRBJ1-4; D is perhaps TRBD1 (5 bases). The germline CDR1 and CDR2 sequences are LNHDA and SQIVND (reference sequence). Trimming pared 8 bases from V and 5 bases from J, leaving 15 bases between. The CDR3 spans 14 residues. CDR3 in amino acids: CASSGGGGNEKLFF. The CDR3 DNA sequence: TGTGCCAGTTCTGGCGGGGGGGGAAATGAAAAACTGTTTTTT.

CDR3 loop: CASSYRDRGPTEAFF. The CDR3 bases are TGTGCCAGCAGTTACCGGGACAGGGGGCCGACTGAAGCTTTCTTT. This chain uses TRBV6-6 with TRBJ1-1; 12 bases map to TRBD1. Germline trimming cut 2 bases from V and 5 bases from J; bases unmatched to any gene: 3. The length of the CDR3 is 15 residues. Germline CDR1 MNHNY, CDR2 SVGAGI (reference sequence).

The V gene is TRBV4-1, the J gene TRBJ2-3; no definite D call. Germline loops: CDR1 MGHRA, CDR2 YSYEKL. The CDR3 contains 15 residues. Trimming pared 1 base from V and 0 bases from J, leaving 8 bases between. Here the CDR3 reads CASSQGGWSTDTQYF. The CDR3, as DNA: TGCGCCAGCAGCCAAGGAGGTTGGAGCACAGATACGCAGTATTTT.

The chain joins TRBV11-2 to TRBJ2-2; TRBD2 aligns across 10 bases. V lost 4 bases to trimming and J lost 8 bases; unmatched junction nucleotides: 7. CDR1 and CDR2 (germline): SGHAT, FQNNGV. There are 15 residues in the CDR3. DNA for the CDR3: TGTGCCAGCAGCTACCCGACTAGCGGGTCTGGGGAGCTGTTTTTT. Translating gives CASSYPTSGSGELFF.

This chain links TRBV5-3 with TRBJ1-5; 9 nucleotides line up with TRBD1. TRBV5-3 is an ORF, with its function uncertain. Trimming removed 4 bases from V and 0 bases from J; junction bases left unmatched: 5. The CDR3 contains 16 residues. The CDR3 coding sequence is TGTGCCAGAAGCGTTAGGACAGGGGCTAGCAATCAGCCCCAGCATTTT. It encodes CARSVRTGASNQPQHF.

This chain connects TRBV7-2 to TRBJ2-4; 9 nucleotides line up with TRBD2. The junction had 4 bases not matched to a gene; V was cut back by 4 bases and J by 0 bases. The CDR3 totals 16 residues. Per germline, CDR1 SGHTA and CDR2 FQGNSA. The CDR3 DNA is TGTGCCAGCAGCTCCCAGCGGGGGGTAGCCAAAAACATTCAGTACTTC. Its protein product is CASSSQRGVAKNIQYF. Using reference TRBV7-2 and TRBJ2-4 for the parts outside the CDR3, the full variable domain is GAGVSQSPSNKVTEKGKDVELRCDPISGHTALYWYRQSLGQGLEFLIYFQGNSAPDKSGLPSDRFSAERTGGSVSTLTIQRTQQEDSAVYLCASSSQRGVAKNIQYFGAGTRLSVL.

V usage is TRBV15 and J usage is TRBJ1-2, with TRBD1 as a possible D gene (5 bases). Germline-derived CDR1 and CDR2 are LNHNV and YYDKDF (reference sequence). V was cut by 5 bases and J by 4 bases, with 14 bases left in between. The CDR3 is 14 residues long. This CDR3 reads CATSPQGRSYGYTF. CDR3 DNA: TGTGCCACCAGCCCCCAGGGTAGGTCCTATGGCTACACCTTC.

V is TRBV27 and J is TRBJ2-7; perhaps TRBD2 as D (5 bases). Trimming took off 6 bases at V and 3 bases at J, with 12 bases between the two ends. CDR1 and CDR2 (germline): MNHEY, SMNVEV (reference sequence). The CDR3 sequence is 13 residues long. The CDR3: CASSPGILYEQYF. The DNA for the CDR3 is TGTGCCAGCAGCCCCGGGATACTCTACGAGCAGTACTTC.

The chain uses TRBV28 and TRBJ1-2; D remains unclear. The CDR3 is made up of 13 amino acids. Germline V gene sequence: CDR1 MDHEN, CDR2 SYDVKM. The V and J ends lost 5 bases and 5 bases respectively, with 12 bases between them. In nucleotides, the CDR3 is TGTGCCAGCAGTCCGTCTTTACTGTATGGCTACACCTTC. This sequence encodes CASSPSLLYGYTF.

The rearrangement joins TRBV28 to TRBJ2-3; D may be TRBD1 (6 bases). The CDR3 sequence is 17 residues long. Germline V gene sequence: CDR1 MDHEN, CDR2 SYDVKM. Trimming took 6 bases from V and 2 from J, leaving 21 bases between them. The chain's CDR3 is CASSPPGALLFTDTQYF. CDR3 DNA: TGTGCCAGCAGCCCCCCAGGGGCACTCCTCTTCACAGATACGCAGTATTTT.

The chain has TRBV5-4 and TRBJ2-5, with 8 bases lining up with TRBD2. V trimming: 5 bases; J trimming: 0 bases; junction bases outside the gene matches: 6. This CDR3 region has 15 residues. Germline assignment: CDR1 SGHNT and CDR2 YYREEE (reference sequence). The CDR3 nucleotides are TGTGCCAGCAGTCCCCGGGGGGGAAACCAAGAGACCCAGTACTTC. It is translated as CASSPRGGNQETQYF.

The rearrangement joins TRBV28 to TRBJ2-2; D not certain. The CDR3 runs 14 residues. The germline V gene has CDR1 MDHEN and CDR2 SYDVKM. Trimming stripped 6 bases from V and 3 bases from J, with 11 bases between. CDR3 DNA sequence: TGTGCCAGCAGCCGTCGGAAGGACACCGGGGAGCTGTTTTTT. It encodes CASSRRKDTGELFF.